The 16 T cell receptor beta chains given below trace back to one sample, sequenced in a study of CD8+CD57+ T cells in acquired aplastic anemia. All patients picked for sequencing had shown, by flow cytometry, an expansion of CD8+CD57+ cells. Genomic DNA templated the TCR beta VDJ and CDR3 profiling. Each CDR3 protein gets one entry after TCRdb re-called the reads with MiXCR. This table holds 150,000 to 180,000 distinct CDR3 sequences, about 50% found once. The material sequenced was sorted CD4+, CD8+, or CD8+CD57+ T cells (not recorded which) from PBMCs. All receptors derive from a human donor with aplastic anemia.

This clonotype was seen repeatedly, ten times or more. The chain uses TRBV14 and TRBJ1-1; a weak D match, TRBD1 (6 bases). From germline, CDR1 is SGHDN and CDR2 FVKESK. The CDR3 consists of 14 residues. Trimming pared 3 bases from V and 4 bases from J, leaving 12 bases between. The CDR3 loop reads CASSQPPGATEAFF. The CDR3 coding sequence is TGTGCCAGCAGCCAGCCCCCAGGGGCCACTGAAGCTTTCTTT.

This clonotype was seen many times. Here the CDR3 reads CAISPPSGGGPTNEQFF. The CDR3 nucleotides are TGTGCCATCAGTCCTCCTAGCGGGGGGGGGCCGACCAATGAGCAGTTCTTC. J is TRBJ2-1 and V is TRBV10-3; 12 nucleotides align to TRBD2. The CDR3 runs to 17 residues. Germline-derived CDR1 and CDR2 are ENHRY and SYGVKD. The junction had 11 bases not matched to a gene; V was cut back by 5 bases and J by 6 bases.

The J gene is TRBJ1-6, the V gene TRBV4-2, with D possibly matching TRBD1 (6 bases). V lost 5 bases and J lost 9, with 8 bases in between. This CDR3 has 12 amino acids. CDR1 and CDR2 (germline): LGHNA, YNFKEQ. CDR3 loop: CASSEQGSPLHF. CDR3 bases: TGTGCCAGCAGCGAACAGGGTTCACCCCTCCACTTT.

This clonotype was observed many times. The CDR3 is CASSQGQGKNEQFF. The CDR3 nucleotides read TGTGCCAGCAGCCAAGGACAGGGTAAAAATGAGCAGTTCTTC. The rearrangement joins TRBV14 to TRBJ2-1; 7 bases map to TRBD1. The CDR3 totals 14 residues. V shed 1 base, J shed 7 bases, and the junction held 4 bases outside the gene matches. CDR1 SGHDN and CDR2 FVKESK come from the germline V gene.

The gene calls are TRBV7-3 and TRBJ2-5, with 8 bases aligning to TRBD2. This CDR3 has 14 amino acids. Germline V CDR1 and CDR2: SGHTA, FQGTGA. V lost 3 bases, J lost 4 bases, and 4 bases stayed unmatched. CDR3 coding DNA: TGTGCCAGCAGCTTCGCGGGGGGAAGAGAGACCCAGTACTTC. This codes for CASSFAGGRETQYF.

The V call is TRBV5-1, the J call TRBJ1-1, with D uncertain. Trimming cost V 0 bases and J 1 base, with 7 bases left between them. Germline assignment: CDR1 SGHRS and CDR2 YFSETQ. The CDR3 is 14 residues long. CDR3 amino acids: CASSLAPKNTEAFF. CDR3 coding DNA: TGCGCCAGCAGCTTGGCCCCCAAGAACACTGAAGCTTTCTTT.

CDR3 in amino acids: CASSLRVLTNEKLFF. The DNA for the CDR3 is TGTGCCAGCAGTTTAAGGGTTTTGACTAATGAAAAACTGTTTTTT. This chain joins TRBV12-3 or TRBV12-4 and TRBJ1-4; D unresolved. Trimming left V 2 bases short and J 2 bases short, with 9 bases between. The CDR3 has 15 amino acids.

Details on this clonotype: A much bigger clone sits one base away, suggesting this may be a read error. The V call is TRBV12-5, the J call TRBJ2-7; 7 bases are shared with TRBD2. J was trimmed by 2 bases and V by 3 bases; bases with no gene match: 10. This CDR3 contains 16 residues. Germline V gene lookup returns CDR1 LGHNT and CDR2 FRNRAP. This chain's CDR3 is CASGFPTSVGAYEQYF. The CDR3 region has the DNA TGTGCTAGTGGTTTCCCAACTAGCGTGGGGGCCTACGAGCAGTACTTC.

CDR3 nucleotide sequence: TGTGCCAGCAGTCGACTAGCGGGGGGTTCCACAGATACGCAGTATTTT. Amino acid sequence: CASSRLAGGSTDTQYF. The chain recombines TRBV2 with TRBJ2-3; TRBD2 matches 13 bases. The trim removed 5 bases at V and 2 bases at J, leaving 4 bases unmatched. CDR3 length equals 16 residues. Looked up from germline, CDR1 is SNHLY and CDR2 is FYNNEI.

The sample holds many counts of this clonotype. For the CDR3, the DNA is TGCGCCAGCAGCTTTAACACAGGGGGCGGAACCTATGGCTACACCTTC. Protein product: CASSFNTGGGTYGYTF. The chain links TRBV5-1 to TRBJ1-2; 9 nucleotides agree with TRBD1. CDR1 and CDR2 from the germline V gene are SGHRS and YFSETQ. V shed 2 bases, J shed 4 bases, and the junction held 9 bases outside the gene matches. CDR3 length: 16 amino acids. Supplemented by reference TRBV5-1 and TRBJ1-2, the full variable domain reads KAGVTQTPRYLIKTRGQQVTLSCSPISGHRSVSWYQQTPGQGLQFLFEYFSETQRNKGNFPGRFSGRQFSNSRSEMNVSTLELGDSALYLCASSFNTGGGTYGYTFGSGTRLTVV.

This rearrangement joins TRBV2 to TRBJ2-1; 12 bases line up with TRBD1. The germline gives CDR1 SNHLY, CDR2 FYNNEI. The CDR3 is 16 amino acids. The ends lost 3 bases at V and 7 bases at J; junction bases unmatched: 7. CDR3 DNA sequence: TGTGCCAGCAGTGAGAGTGGGACAGGGGGCCGGAATGAGCAGTTCTTC. Protein: CASSESGTGGRNEQFF.

This clonotype was counted between two and nine times. The chain carries TRBV19 and TRBJ2-1; perhaps TRBD1 as D (5 bases). Germline CDR1 is LNHDA and CDR2 is SQIVND (reference sequence). Trimming removed 5 bases from V and 3 bases from J, with 11 bases in between. The CDR3 covers 14 residues. DNA for the CDR3: TGTGCCAGTAGTCGTCAGGGCATCTACAATGAGCAGTTCTTC. Residues: CASSRQGIYNEQFF.

This clonotype was seen ten or more times. The chain employs TRBV5-1 and TRBJ2-5, with 8 bases matching TRBD2. Germline V lookup: CDR1 SGHRS, CDR2 YFSETQ. There are 16 residues in the CDR3. With V trimmed by 3 bases and J by 1 base, 8 bases remained unmatched. The CDR3 bases are TGCGCCAGCAGCTCAACGTCCGGGGGGGTCCAAGAGACCCAGTACTTC. This sequence encodes CASSSTSGGVQETQYF.

The chain uses TRBV6-5 and TRBJ2-5; D gene uncertain. From germline, CDR1 is MNHEY and CDR2 SVGAGI. The CDR3 extends over 13 amino acids. V lost 2 bases, J lost 4 bases, and 8 bases lay in between. The CDR3 loop reads CASSYGAGETQYF. CDR3 DNA sequence: TGTGCCAGCAGTTACGGAGCAGGAGAGACCCAGTACTTC.

This clonotype was detected only once. The chain employs TRBV10-3 and TRBJ1-2; D is possibly TRBD1 (6 bases). Trimming took 8 bases from V and 1 from J, leaving 14 bases between them. The CDR3 is 14 residues long. The germline gives CDR1 ENHRY, CDR2 SYGVKD. In DNA, the CDR3 is TGTGCCATCGGGGGCTCAACCGTTAACTATGGCTACACCTTC. Protein product: CAIGGSTVNYGYTF.

The gene calls are TRBV2 and TRBJ1-1, with 8 bases identical to TRBD1. CDR1 and CDR2 from the germline V gene are SNHLY and FYNNEI. V shed 6 bases and J 4 bases; nucleotides not matched to a gene: 4. There are 13 residues in the CDR3. The CDR3 region has the DNA TGTGCCAGCAGAACCGACAGGGGCACTGAAGCTTTCTTT. Amino acids: CASRTDRGTEAFF.